This TCR beta chain originates from a study of cytotoxic CD8 clonotypes in ibrutinib-treated CLL. Overall study: Enrolment comprised eleven to twelve relapsed/refractory and about 14 treatment-naive patients; 17 to 18 were IGHV unmutated. Averaging across samples gave roughly 260,000 productive templates and around 90,000 productive rearrangements.

J lost 3 bases, V lost 2 bases, and 0 bases had no gene match. CDR1 and CDR2 from the germline V gene are MGHRA and YSYEKL. This CDR3 spans 15 amino acids. Clones were sequenced by immunoSEQ multiplex PCR, and TCRdb holds only the in-frame ones, with some missing. The table has 300,000 or so clones, 60% to 80% seen once; the top ten hold roughly 6.8%. V usage is TRBV4-1 and J usage is TRBJ2-5; 13 bases map to TRBD2. The sequencing here drew on PBMCs, taken after 36 months of ibrutinib treatment. This TCR was sampled from a human donor with chronic lymphocytic leukemia. The CDR3, as DNA: TGCGCCAGCAGCCAAACTAGCGGGGGGGAAGAGACCCAGTACTTC. This sequence encodes CASSQTSGGEETQYF.